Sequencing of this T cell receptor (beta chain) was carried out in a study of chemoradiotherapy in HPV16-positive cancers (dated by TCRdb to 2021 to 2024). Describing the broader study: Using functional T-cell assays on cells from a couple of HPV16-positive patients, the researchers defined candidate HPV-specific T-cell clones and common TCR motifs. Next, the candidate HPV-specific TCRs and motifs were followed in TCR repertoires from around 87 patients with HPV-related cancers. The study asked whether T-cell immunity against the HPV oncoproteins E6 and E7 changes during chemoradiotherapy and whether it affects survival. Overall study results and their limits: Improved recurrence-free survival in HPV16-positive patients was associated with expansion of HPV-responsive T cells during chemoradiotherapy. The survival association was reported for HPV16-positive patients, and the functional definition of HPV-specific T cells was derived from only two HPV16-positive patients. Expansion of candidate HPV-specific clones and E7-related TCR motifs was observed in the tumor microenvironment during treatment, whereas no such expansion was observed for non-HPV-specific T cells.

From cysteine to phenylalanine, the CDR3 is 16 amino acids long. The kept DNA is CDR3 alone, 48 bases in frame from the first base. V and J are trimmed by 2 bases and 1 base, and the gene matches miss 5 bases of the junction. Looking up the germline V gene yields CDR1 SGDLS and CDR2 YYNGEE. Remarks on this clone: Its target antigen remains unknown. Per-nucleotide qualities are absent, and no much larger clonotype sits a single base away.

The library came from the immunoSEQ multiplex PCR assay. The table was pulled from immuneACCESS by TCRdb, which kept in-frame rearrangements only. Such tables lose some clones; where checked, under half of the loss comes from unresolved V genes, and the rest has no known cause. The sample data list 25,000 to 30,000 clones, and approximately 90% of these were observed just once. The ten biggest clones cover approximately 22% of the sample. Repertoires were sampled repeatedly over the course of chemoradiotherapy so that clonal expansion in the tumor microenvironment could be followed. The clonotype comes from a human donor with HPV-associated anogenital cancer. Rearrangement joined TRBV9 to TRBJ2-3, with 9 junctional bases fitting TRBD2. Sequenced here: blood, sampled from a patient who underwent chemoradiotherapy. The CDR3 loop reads CASSVLSSGGTDTQYF. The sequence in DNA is TGTGCCAGCAGCGTTCTTTCTAGCGGGGGCACAGATACGCAGTATTTT.